These 28 T cell receptor beta chains share one sample of origin, sequenced in a study of shared clonotypes between healthy human individuals. Data came from immunoSEQ multiplex PCR; TCRdb stores just in-frame clones and leaves some out. The sample has some 680,000 clones; 55% to 85% are singletons. Sequenced: memory CD4+ T cells sorted from blood. The subset is: CD45RA-negative fraction. Source of these receptors: a young woman in good health.

Note on this clone: Possible read error: a much larger clone is one base away. The J gene is TRBJ2-6, the V gene TRBV2, with D hard to call. Germline-derived CDR1 and CDR2 are SNHLY and FYNNEI. This CDR3 contains 14 residues. Deletions cut 3 bases from V and 0 bases from J, with 3 bases between. The CDR3 DNA reads TGTGCCAGCAGTGACCACTCTGGGGCCAACGTCCTGACTTTC. Translated: CASSDHSGANVLTF.

This clone has a count of ten or more. The V call is TRBV15, the J call TRBJ2-1; D may be TRBD1 (8 bases). Between the trimmed V and J ends, which lost 0 bases and 7 bases, there was a span of 13 bases. Germline V gene sequence: CDR1 LNHNV, CDR2 YYDKDF (reference sequence). The CDR3 covers 15 residues. As DNA, the CDR3 is TGTGCCACCAGCAGAGAACAGGGGGGGTGGAATGAGCAGTTCTTC. Translating gives CATSREQGGWNEQFF. Using reference TRBV15 and TRBJ2-1 for the parts outside the CDR3, the full variable domain is DAMVIQNPRYQVTQFGKPVTLSCSQTLNHNVMYWYQQKSSQAPKLLFHYYDKDFNNEADTPDNFQSRRPNTSFCFLDIRSPGLGDTAMYLCATSREQGGWNEQFFGPGTRLTVL.

This chain uses TRBV30 with TRBJ2-1, with 8 bases matching TRBD2. Germline CDR1 GTSNPN, CDR2 SVGIG (reference sequence). There are 14 residues in the CDR3. Losses at the gene ends were 4 bases for V and 8 bases for J; bases not matched to a gene: 10. CDR3 residues: CAWKSAGAFHEQFF. The CDR3 region has the DNA TGTGCCTGGAAATCAGCGGGAGCTTTCCATGAGCAGTTCTTC. The full variable domain, rest sourced from reference TRBV30 and TRBJ2-1, is SQTIHQWPATLVQPVGSPLSLECTVEGTSNPNLYWYRQAAGRGLQLLFYSVGIGQISSEVPQNLSASRPQDRQFILSSKKLLLSDSGFYLCAWKSAGAFHEQFFGPGTRLTVL.

The rearrangement uses TRBV28 and TRBJ2-3; 7 nucleotides line up with TRBD1. Trimming removed 3 bases from V and 1 base from J; junction bases left unmatched: 4. Looked up from germline, CDR1 is MDHEN and CDR2 is SYDVKM. The CDR3 has 15 residues. CDR3 in amino acids: CASSFSGGGTDTQYF. In DNA form, the CDR3 reads TGTGCCAGCAGTTTTTCAGGGGGAGGCACAGATACGCAGTATTTT.

The V gene is TRBV5-1, the J gene TRBJ2-6; D is perhaps TRBD1 (6 bases). Germline CDR1 and CDR2: SGHRS and YFSETQ. V lost 2 bases to trimming and J lost 0 bases, with 15 bases between them. The CDR3 covers 18 residues. Here the CDR3 reads CASSFGQPSLSGANVLTF. The CDR3 region has the DNA TGCGCCAGCAGCTTTGGACAGCCCAGTCTCTCTGGGGCCAACGTCCTGACTTTC.

V usage is TRBV5-1 and J usage is TRBJ1-4, with 10 bases lining up with TRBD1. Per the germline V gene, CDR1 is SGHRS and CDR2 is YFSETQ. The CDR3 runs to 16 residues. V shed 0 bases and J 5 bases; nucleotides not matched to a gene: 4. Here the CDR3 reads CASSLGGTGVNEKLFF. The CDR3 DNA sequence: TGCGCCAGCAGCTTGGGAGGGACAGGGGTAAATGAAAAACTGTTTTTT.

V is TRBV10-2 and J is TRBJ1-5; D may be TRBD1 (6 bases). Germline V gene lookup returns CDR1 WSHSY and CDR2 SAAADI. V lost 3 bases and J lost 0, with 9 bases in between. The CDR3 extends over 15 amino acids. The DNA for the CDR3 is TGCGCCAGCAGTGATGGACAGTTTAGCAATCAGCCCCAGCATTTT. Residues: CASSDGQFSNQPQHF.

V gene TRBV15 combines with J gene TRBJ1-3; possibly TRBD1 for D (5 bases). V was trimmed by 5 bases and J by 0 bases, leaving 14 bases between them. The CDR3 totals 16 residues. CDR1 and CDR2 from the germline V gene are LNHNV and YYDKDF (reference sequence). The CDR3 region is CATSPGPLVSGNTIYF. In DNA form, the CDR3 reads TGTGCCACCAGCCCGGGACCCCTGGTCTCTGGAAACACCATATATTTT.

The gene calls are TRBV4-1 and TRBJ2-1; 10 positions agree with TRBD2. CDR1 MGHRA and CDR2 YSYEKL come from the germline V gene. The CDR3 has 16 amino acids. Trimming took 4 bases from V and 8 from J; bases not matched to a gene: 11. CDR3 residues: CASSLRTSGPLDEQFF. The CDR3 bases are TGCGCCAGCAGCCTACGGACTAGCGGCCCCCTCGATGAGCAGTTCTTC.

The chain recombines TRBV29-1 with TRBJ2-7; D may be TRBD1 (6 bases). Germline CDR1 reads SQVTM; CDR2 reads ANQGSEA. The CDR3 totals 13 residues. The V gene lost 6 bases and the J gene lost 3 bases, with 15 bases spanning the gap. The CDR3 DNA sequence: TGCAGCGTCGTGGGACAAGAAGACTACGAGCAGTACTTC. Encoded protein: CSVVGQEDYEQYF.

This clone was counted a few times. The chain employs TRBV10-1 and TRBJ1-1; maybe TRBD1 (6 bases). V lost 5 bases to trimming and J lost 1 base, with 8 bases between them. This CDR3 comprises 13 residues. The germline gives CDR1 WNHNN, CDR2 SYGVQD (reference sequence). This CDR3 reads CASSPGENTEAFF. The CDR3 DNA reads as TGCGCCAGCAGTCCAGGGGAGAACACTGAAGCTTTCTTT.

The gene calls are TRBV5-1 and TRBJ2-3; the match to TRBD2 covers 9 bases. Germline assignment: CDR1 SGHRS and CDR2 YFSETQ. This CDR3 comprises 15 residues. After removal of 5 bases from V and 5 bases from J, the junction contained 9 bases not matched to a gene. As DNA, the CDR3 is TGCGCCAGCAGTGATAGCGGGAGACGAGAAGATACGCAGTATTTT. It is translated as CASSDSGRREDTQYF.

This chain uses TRBV4-1 with TRBJ1-4; D call uncertain. This CDR3 has 13 amino acids. The germline V and J ends were trimmed by 1 base and 8 bases, with 8 bases remaining between them. Germline V lookup: CDR1 MGHRA, CDR2 YSYEKL. The DNA for the CDR3 is TGCGCCAGCAGCCAAGTAATAGTGGAAAAACTGTTTTTT. Encoded protein: CASSQVIVEKLFF.

CDR3 DNA: TGTGCCAGTAGTCAAGGACAGCTCCTTAATGAAAAACTGTTTTTT. Protein product: CASSQGQLLNEKLFF. The rearrangement joins TRBV19 to TRBJ1-4; D possibly corresponds to TRBD1 (6 bases). In germline, CDR1 is LNHDA, CDR2 SQIVND (reference sequence). With 5 bases removed from V and 4 bases from J, the gap between germline ends came to 14 bases. The CDR3 totals 15 residues.

The CDR3 sequence: CASSPNPGLAGPPVKSYEQYF. In nucleotides, the CDR3 is TGTGCCAGCAGCCCAAACCCCGGACTAGCGGGTCCCCCAGTGAAGAGCTACGAGCAGTACTTC. The chain employs TRBV28 and TRBJ2-7, with 11 positions matching TRBD2. Germline V gene data show CDR1 as MDHEN and CDR2 as SYDVKM. The CDR3 spans 21 residues. Trimming removed 6 bases from V and 3 bases from J; junction bases left unmatched: 25.

This chain connects TRBV18 to TRBJ2-5, with D perhaps TRBD1 (6 bases). The CDR3 spans 13 residues. V shed 6 bases and J shed 2 bases, with 10 bases lying between them. CDR1 and CDR2 (germline): KGHSH, LQKENI. CDR3 region: CASSGTPQETQYF. CDR3 nucleotides: TGTGCCAGCTCCGGGACACCACAAGAGACCCAGTACTTC.

The chain has TRBV29-1 and TRBJ2-7; 9 bases are shared with TRBD1. Looked up from germline, CDR1 is SQVTM and CDR2 is ANQGSEA. V gave up 7 bases and J gave up 4 bases; unmatched junction bases: 8. The CDR3 loop spans 13 amino acids. The CDR3 DNA sequence: TGCAGCGCTCGGGACAGGGAGATTTACGAGCAGTACTTC. It encodes CSARDREIYEQYF.

The chain has TRBV5-1 and TRBJ1-1, with 11 bases aligning to TRBD1. J lost 6 bases, V lost 4 bases, and 8 bases had no gene match. Germline lookup yields CDR1 SGHRS and CDR2 YFSETQ. The CDR3 runs to 15 residues. For the CDR3, the DNA is TGCGCCAGCAGCCACGGGACAGGGGGATATTCTGAAGCTTTCTTT. It encodes CASSHGTGGYSEAFF.

The gene calls are TRBV11-1 and TRBJ2-3; D ambiguous. V was trimmed by 3 bases and J by 2 bases, leaving 3 bases between them. Germline CDR1 SGHAT, CDR2 FQDESV (reference sequence). The CDR3 has 12 residues. CDR3 nucleotides: TGTGCCAGCAGCTTCATCACAGATACGCAGTATTTT. This translates into CASSFITDTQYF.

The genes are TRBV7-9 and TRBJ2-7; 7 nucleotides line up with TRBD2. V was clipped by 6 bases and J by 5 bases; unmatched bases: 7. The CDR3 sequence is 13 residues long. Germline V CDR1 and CDR2: SEHNR, FQNEAQ (reference sequence). CDR3 loop: CASRRGNLDEQYF. The CDR3 DNA sequence: TGTGCCAGCAGGCGGGGGAACTTGGACGAGCAGTACTTC. The whole variable domain, remainder taken from reference TRBV7-9 and TRBJ2-7, is DTGVSQNPRHKITKRGQNVTFRCDPISEHNRLYWYRQTLGQGPEFLTYFQNEAQLEKSRLLSDRFSAERPKGSFSTLEIQRTEQGDSAMYLCASRRGNLDEQYFGPGTRLTVT.

Concerning this clone itself: Other DNA sequences within the sample encode an identical CDR3. The chain couples TRBV28 to TRBJ1-2; 8 bases align to TRBD1. The J segment lost 8 bases and the V segment lost 6 bases, leaving 14 bases of the junction unmatched. This CDR3 has 15 amino acids. CDR1 and CDR2 (germline): MDHEN, SYDVKM. CDR3 loop: CASSQGQGGHDGYTF. CDR3 nucleotide sequence: TGTGCCAGCAGCCAAGGACAGGGAGGCCACGACGGCTACACCTTC.

About this clone: A clone one base away is much larger, so this may be a read error. The chain carries TRBV11-3 and TRBJ2-7, with a possible D match to TRBD1 (6 bases). Germline assignment: CDR1 SGHNT and CDR2 YENEEA. V lost 4 bases and J 3 bases, leaving 7 bases between the germline ends. CDR3 size: 12 residues. The chain's CDR3 is CASSSQGYEQYF. Here the CDR3 DNA reads TGTGCCAGCAGCTCACAGGGCTACGAGCAGTACTTC.

The V and J genes are TRBV5-1 and TRBJ2-5; 7 bases agree with TRBD2. The DNA end is more similar to TRBJ2-7, so the J call may be wrong. This CDR3 is built from 16 residues. The germline V gene has CDR1 SGHRS and CDR2 YFSETQ. This CDR3 is CASSADAGVPTYEQYF. CDR3 in DNA: TGCGCCAGCAGCGCCGACGCGGGAGTCCCCACCTACGAGCAGTACTTC.

The DNA of the CDR3 is TGTGCCTGCAACGCCCCCCCGGGGAAACTGTTTTTT. Amino acid sequence: CACNAPPGKLFF. The chain recombines TRBV30 with TRBJ1-4; D remains unclear. Deletions cut 6 bases from V and 11 bases from J, with 16 bases between. The CDR3 is 12 residues long. Germline-derived CDR1 and CDR2 are GTSNPN and SVGIG (reference sequence).

This clone was counted only a few times. The V gene is TRBV18, the J gene TRBJ1-3; D possibly corresponds to TRBD1 (5 bases). The germline V and J ends were trimmed by 2 bases and 0 bases, with 11 bases remaining between them. Per germline, CDR1 KGHSH and CDR2 LQKENI. This CDR3 spans 16 amino acids. The DNA of the CDR3 is TGTGCCAGCTCACCAATCGGACATGGCTCTGGAAACACCATATATTTT. Amino acid sequence: CASSPIGHGSGNTIYF.

The V call is TRBV18, the J call TRBJ2-1, with D perhaps matching TRBD1 (5 bases). The ends were cut back, 5 bases at V and 7 bases at J, with 12 bases in the middle. The CDR3 is 13 amino acids. Germline values: CDR1 KGHSH, CDR2 LQKENI. For the CDR3, the DNA is TGTGCCAGCTCATCCATGGACACAAATGAGCAGTTCTTC. Encoded protein: CASSSMDTNEQFF.

A single count supports this clone. The rearrangement uses TRBV7-8 and TRBJ2-2; 8 nucleotides align to TRBD1. Trimming removed 6 bases from V and 4 bases from J; junction bases left unmatched: 4. Germline-derived CDR1 and CDR2 are SGHVS and FQNEAQ. The CDR3 has 14 residues. CDR3 DNA: TGTGCCAGCAGACCAACAGGGGGCACCGGGGAGCTGTTTTTT. Its translation: CASRPTGGTGELFF.

This clone was seen more than once but under ten times. The identical CDR3 is also encoded by other nucleotide sequences in the sample. This chain links TRBV7-2 with TRBJ1-1; TRBD1 matches at 7 bases. Per the germline V gene, CDR1 is SGHTA and CDR2 is FQGNSA. CDR3 size: 13 residues. With V trimmed by 5 bases and J by 3 bases, 3 bases remained unmatched. CDR3: CASSVQGDTEAFF. The CDR3 bases are TGTGCCAGCAGCGTCCAGGGGGACACTGAAGCTTTCTTT.